This T cell receptor (beta chain) was sequenced for a study of CD8 T cells in Susac syndrome. Random hexamers were used to reverse transcribe the RNA input (about 0.5 to 1 ug). Via MiXCR, TCRdb re-called the immunoSEQ multiplex PCR reads, giving one row per CDR3 protein. The sample has under 200,000 distinct CDR3 sequences; 94% are singletons. Bulk CD8+ and CD4+ cells came from magnetic negative isolation; CD8+ TEMRA by FACS. V dropped 5 bases and J dropped 5; count of bases not matched to a gene: 12. Looked up from germline, CDR1 is SEHNR and CDR2 is FQNEAQ (reference sequence). The CDR3 is made up of 16 amino acids.

The sequenced sample was CD4+ T cells from PBMCs. This receptor was obtained from a human donor with Susac syndrome. This rearrangement joins TRBV7-9 to TRBJ2-5, with 9 bases matching TRBD1. CDR3 protein: CASSHTRDREGETQYF. For the CDR3, the DNA is TGTGCCAGCAGCCACACCCGGGACAGGGAGGGGGAGACCCAGTACTTC.